This passage covers 30 T cell receptor beta chains from one sample sequenced in a study of cytomegalovirus exposure and HLA in healthy donors. 13 Jbeta primers and 60 Vbeta primers were used for the PCR. Sequenced by immunoSEQ multiplex PCR; TCRdb stores in-frame clones only, minus some. The sample lists 150,000 to 200,000 clones; 70% to 80% were seen once. Source material: PBMCs. The receptors were sampled from a woman in her 50s in good health and CMV-seronegative.

The V gene is TRBV5-4, the J gene TRBJ2-1; no definite D call. Trimming left V 2 bases short and J 4 bases short, with 4 bases between. The CDR3 spans 12 residues. Germline CDR1 SGHNT, CDR2 YYREEE (reference sequence). DNA for the CDR3: TGTGCCAGCAGCTTCCCTTACAATGAGCAGTTCTTC. Its translation: CASSFPYNEQFF. Combining the CDR3 with reference TRBV5-4 and TRBJ2-1 gives the whole variable domain ETGVTQSPTHLIKTRGQQVTLRCSSQSGHNTVSWYQQALGQGPQFIFQYYREEENGRGNFPPRFSGLQFPNYSSELNVNALELDDSALYLCASSFPYNEQFFGPGTRLTVL.

CDR3 bases: TGTGCCAGCTCACTGCTACTAGCGTCCACCTACGAGCAGTACTTC. Protein sequence: CASSLLLASTYEQYF. This chain uses TRBV18 with TRBJ2-7; 7 bases are a match to TRBD2. J was trimmed by 2 bases and V by 4 bases; bases with no gene match: 8. The CDR3 is made up of 15 amino acids. Germline V gene data show CDR1 as KGHSH and CDR2 as LQKENI.

V gene TRBV28 combines with J gene TRBJ1-6; the D is unclear. V was trimmed by 5 bases and J by 9 bases, leaving 5 bases between them. The germline V gene has CDR1 MDHEN and CDR2 SYDVKM. The CDR3 length is 11 residues. CDR3 sequence (DNA): TGTGCCAGCAGTCTCGGTTCACCCCTCCACTTT. Its translation is CASSLGSPLHF.

This chain connects TRBV29-1 to TRBJ1-3, with 10 bases fitting TRBD1. From germline, CDR1 is SQVTM and CDR2 ANQGSEA. This CDR3 has 15 residues. J was trimmed by 2 bases and V by 1 base; bases with no gene match: 2. The CDR3 DNA reads as TGCAGCGTTGAAGGGGGGACAGGGGCTGGAAACACCATATATTTT. Amino acids: CSVEGGTGAGNTIYF.

This chain uses TRBV7-9 with TRBJ2-5; no clear D. The CDR3 is made up of 14 amino acids. Trimming stripped 5 bases from V and 5 bases from J, with 15 bases between. The germline V gene has CDR1 SEHNR and CDR2 FQNEAQ (reference sequence). CDR3 DNA: TGTGCCAGCAGCCACCCTGCCCAGTACGAGACCCAGTACTTC. This gives the protein CASSHPAQYETQYF.

The chain carries TRBV4-2 and TRBJ2-1, with D maybe TRBD2 (5 bases). This CDR3 has 18 residues. CDR1 and CDR2 (germline): LGHNA, YNFKEQ. Trimming left V 2 bases short and J 4 bases short, with 21 bases between. In nucleotides, the CDR3 is TGTGCCAGCAGCCAACGCCTCTCGCAGGAGCGGAGGTACAATGAGCAGTTCTTC. Translated, it gives CASSQRLSQERRYNEQFF.

This clone was counted once. The chain joins TRBV6-1 to TRBJ2-1, with TRBD1 as a possible D gene (5 bases). The CDR3 contains 14 residues. V was clipped by 0 bases and J by 9 bases, with 12 bases between them. Germline V CDR1 and CDR2: MNHNS, SASEGT. Here the CDR3 reads CASSEAGRVSEQFF. The CDR3 DNA is TGTGCCAGCAGTGAAGCGGGCAGGGTAAGTGAGCAGTTCTTC.

This chain uses TRBV19 with TRBJ1-2, with D tentatively TRBD1 (5 bases). Trimming removed 4 bases at V and 0 bases at J, with 12 bases between. The CDR3 runs to 15 residues. The germline CDR1 and CDR2 sequences are LNHDA and SQIVND (reference sequence). CDR3 DNA: TGTGCCAGTAGTAGAAAGGGGAAAGCTAACTATGGCTACACCTTC. The encoded protein is CASSRKGKANYGYTF.

Notes on this clone: The junction departs from the called germline gene at one end, perhaps through a read error. The gene calls are TRBV7-7 and TRBJ2-5; D might be TRBD2 (5 bases). There are 13 residues in the CDR3. Germline V gene lookup returns CDR1 SSHAT and CDR2 FNYEAQ (reference sequence). The CDR3 nucleotides read TGTGCTAGCAGCTTAGGCAGCGGCCAGACCCAGTACTTC. This encodes CASSLGSGQTQYF.

The chain recombines TRBV9 with TRBJ1-2; D call uncertain. This CDR3 spans 16 amino acids. The germline V and J ends were trimmed by 4 bases and 6 bases, with 22 bases remaining between them. The germline V gene has CDR1 SGDLS and CDR2 YYNGEE. CDR3 sequence (DNA): TGTGCCAGCAGCCCGCAGAACAGAGGAGGATCTCATGGCTACACCTTC. This translates into CASSPQNRGGSHGYTF.

V gene TRBV28 combines with J gene TRBJ1-5, with no clear D. The CDR3 contains 12 residues. V was clipped by 5 bases and J by 3 bases, with 5 bases between them. Germline-derived CDR1 and CDR2 are MDHEN and SYDVKM. DNA for the CDR3: TGTGCCAGCAGTCAACTCAATCAGCCCCAGCATTTT. The encoded protein is CASSQLNQPQHF.

The chain links TRBV6-5 to TRBJ1-2; D not certain. Germline loops: CDR1 MNHEY, CDR2 SVGAGI. The CDR3 runs to 13 residues. V was cut by 4 bases and J by 2 bases, with 8 bases left in between. The CDR3 is CASSFQENYGYTF. In DNA, the CDR3 is TGTGCCAGCAGTTTCCAGGAAAACTATGGCTACACCTTC.

The J gene is TRBJ2-3, the V gene TRBV9, with D possibly matching TRBD2 (5 bases). Per germline, CDR1 SGDLS and CDR2 YYNGEE. V was clipped by 0 bases and J by 0 bases, with 8 bases between them. This CDR3 is built from 15 residues. This chain's CDR3 is CASSVVGVSTDTQYF. The CDR3 DNA reads as TGTGCCAGCAGCGTAGTGGGAGTTAGCACAGATACGCAGTATTTT.

The rearrangement joins TRBV7-3 to TRBJ2-1; possible D gene TRBD2, 7 bases. V shed 1 base and J shed 5 bases, with 12 bases lying between them. This CDR3 region has 15 residues. CDR1 SGHTA and CDR2 FQGTGA come from the germline V gene. CDR3 residues: CASSLMPGGHNEQFF. The CDR3 nucleotides are TGTGCCAGCAGCTTAATGCCGGGGGGCCACAATGAGCAGTTCTTC.

This clone was counted between two and nine times. V is TRBV6-5 and J is TRBJ1-3, with no clear D. This CDR3 has 13 residues. V lost 5 bases, J lost 2 bases, and 7 bases lay in between. Germline CDR1 and CDR2: MNHEY and SVGAGI. Here the CDR3 reads CASSRETGNTIYF. The CDR3 DNA reads TGTGCCAGCAGTAGGGAGACTGGAAACACCATATATTTT.

This chain uses TRBV9 with TRBJ2-1, with D perhaps matching TRBD2 (5 bases). CDR1 is SGDLS, CDR2 YYNGEE, per germline. The V end was cut by 4 bases, the J end by 0 bases, with 17 bases between. The CDR3 totals 17 residues. CDR3 region: CASSLAKTYSSYNEQFF. CDR3 bases: TGTGCCAGCAGCCTAGCCAAGACCTACAGCTCCTACAATGAGCAGTTCTTC. Full variable domain (outside the CDR3, taken from reference TRBV9 and TRBJ2-1): DSGVTQTPKHLITATGQRVTLRCSPRSGDLSVYWYQQSLDQGLQFLIQYYNGEERAKGNILERFSAQQFPDLHSELNLSSLELGDSALYFCASSLAKTYSSYNEQFFGPGTRLTVL.

The rearrangement links TRBV5-8 to TRBJ2-1; D not certain. Germline CDR1 reads SGHTS; CDR2 reads YDEGEE. The V gene lost 4 bases and the J gene lost 10 bases, with 15 bases spanning the gap. This CDR3 has 13 amino acids. CDR3 amino acids: CASSQLTSREQFF. Here the CDR3 DNA reads TGTGCCAGCAGCCAATTGACATCACGAGAGCAGTTCTTC. Based on the CDR3 plus reference TRBV5-8 and TRBJ2-1, the full variable domain is EAGVTQSPTHLIKTRGQQATLRCSPISGHTSVYWYQQALGLGLQFLLWYDEGEERNRGNFPPRFSGRQFPNYSSELNVNALELEDSALYLCASSQLTSREQFFGPGTRLTVL.

The chain links TRBV14 to TRBJ1-4, with D perhaps matching TRBD1 (5 bases). The CDR3 length is 17 residues. Germline CDR1 reads SGHDN; CDR2 reads FVKESK. V was trimmed by 3 bases and J by 3 bases, leaving 17 bases between them. In nucleotides, the CDR3 is TGTGCCAGCAGCCAGAAAATAAGACAGAACCCTAATGAAAAACTGTTTTTT. Protein product: CASSQKIRQNPNEKLFF.

V and J are TRBV7-9 and TRBJ2-1, with D possibly being TRBD2 (6 bases). V dropped 2 bases and J dropped 9 bases, with 17 bases sitting between them. The V gene's germline CDR1 is SEHNR and CDR2 FQNEAQ (reference sequence). The CDR3 is 15 amino acids. CDR3 sequence: CASSLKAGGLAEQFF. In DNA, the CDR3 is TGTGCCAGCAGCTTAAAAGCGGGTGGCTTGGCTGAGCAGTTCTTC. Together with reference TRBV7-9 and TRBJ2-1, the CDR3 gives the full variable domain: DTGVSQNPRHKITKRGQNVTFRCDPISEHNRLYWYRQTLGQGPEFLTYFQNEAQLEKSRLLSDRFSAERPKGSFSTLEIQRTEQGDSAMYLCASSLKAGGLAEQFFGPGTRLTVL.

V usage is TRBV4-1 and J usage is TRBJ1-5, with a weak D call TRBD1 (6 bases). The germline V gene encodes CDR1 MGHRA and CDR2 YSYEKL. Trimming pared 4 bases from V and 7 bases from J, leaving 23 bases between. CDR3 length: 17 amino acids. CDR3 sequence reads: CASSPVEAQGFRQPQHF. CDR3 DNA sequence: TGCGCCAGCAGCCCGGTGGAAGCACAGGGATTTCGCCAGCCCCAGCATTTT.

V gene TRBV15 combines with J gene TRBJ1-4, with a tentative D call TRBD1 (6 bases). V lost 0 bases to trimming and J lost 7 bases, with 24 bases between them. Germline V gene data show CDR1 as LNHNV and CDR2 as YYDKDF (reference sequence). The CDR3 runs to 19 residues. The CDR3, as DNA: TGTGCCACCAGCAGAGATCAGCTGGGAATCCCAGGGGTTGGTGAAAAACTGTTTTTT. Translating it yields CATSRDQLGIPGVGEKLFF.

This chain uses TRBV5-6 with TRBJ1-6; D ambiguous. The CDR3 sequence is 13 residues long. Germline lookup yields CDR1 SGHDT and CDR2 YYEEEE. V lost 1 base, J lost 11 bases, and 10 bases lay in between. The CDR3 protein is CASSLFEAAPLHF. The CDR3 DNA follows: TGTGCCAGCAGCTTGTTCGAGGCGGCACCCCTCCACTTT.

This chain links TRBV27 with TRBJ1-5; 7 bases are shared with TRBD1. The CDR3 length is 15 residues. The V segment lost 0 bases and the J segment 6 bases; nucleotides outside the gene matches: 5. Looked up from germline, CDR1 is MNHEY and CDR2 is SMNVEV (reference sequence). The CDR3 sequence is CASSLSGGSGQPQHF. DNA for the CDR3: TGTGCCAGCAGTTTATCAGGGGGCTCGGGTCAGCCCCAGCATTTT.

This clone was counted a single time. The chain joins TRBV28 to TRBJ2-7; TRBD2 is a possible D gene (6 bases). Per germline, CDR1 MDHEN and CDR2 SYDVKM. V shed 5 bases and J shed 2 bases, with 13 bases lying between them. The CDR3 has 14 amino acids. CDR3 in amino acids: CASSLGGPPYEQYF. The CDR3, as DNA: TGTGCCAGCAGTCTAGGAGGGCCGCCCTACGAGCAGTACTTC.

V and J are TRBV28 and TRBJ2-7; 8 positions agree with TRBD1. CDR1 is MDHEN and CDR2 is SYDVKM in the germline V gene. The CDR3 contains 12 residues. V was pared by 6 bases and J by 4 bases, with 2 bases of the junction left unmatched. Here the CDR3 DNA reads TGTGCCAGCAGGCAGGGGGCGTACGAGCAGTACTTC. Encoded protein: CASRQGAYEQYF. The whole variable domain, remainder taken from reference TRBV28 and TRBJ2-7, is DVKVTQSSRYLVKRTGEKVFLECVQDMDHENMFWYRQDPGLGLRLIYFSYDVKMKEKGDIPEGYSVSREKKERFSLILESASTNQTSMYLCASRQGAYEQYFGPGTRLTVT.

The genes are TRBV25-1 and TRBJ2-1; D might be TRBD2 (5 bases). Trimming cost V 5 bases and J 5 bases, with 13 bases left between them. The germline CDR1 and CDR2 sequences are MGHDK and SYGVNS. The CDR3 length is 14 residues. The CDR3 is CASSSGVFNNEQFF. DNA for the CDR3: TGTGCCAGCAGTAGCGGAGTCTTTAACAATGAGCAGTTCTTC.

The V and J genes are TRBV29-1 and TRBJ2-1; tentative D call: TRBD1 (6 bases). This CDR3 contains 14 residues. Germline CDR1 is SQVTM and CDR2 is ANQGSEA. V lost 0 bases and J lost 2, with 8 bases in between. As DNA, the CDR3 is TGCAGCGTTGAAGAGGGGACAACCTACAATGAGCAGTTCTTC. It encodes CSVEEGTTYNEQFF.

The gene calls are TRBV10-3 and TRBJ2-5; D possibly corresponds to TRBD2 (6 bases). Trimming pared 3 bases from V and 5 bases from J, leaving 10 bases between. This CDR3 spans 13 amino acids. Germline CDR1 and CDR2: ENHRY and SYGVKD. The CDR3: CAISENGRETQYF. CDR3 nucleotide sequence: TGTGCCATCAGTGAAAATGGGAGGGAGACCCAGTACTTC.

This chain joins TRBV7-3 and TRBJ1-1; D remains ambiguous. The CDR3 has 14 amino acids. The germline CDR1 and CDR2 sequences are SGHTA and FQGTGA. V shed 2 bases and J shed 4 bases, with 11 bases lying between them. This chain's CDR3 is CASSLRGLGTEAFF. For the CDR3, the DNA is TGTGCCAGCAGCTTACGGGGTCTGGGCACTGAAGCTTTCTTT.

This sequence joins TRBV7-3 and TRBJ2-1; the match to TRBD2 covers 12 bases. Looked up from germline, CDR1 is SGHTA and CDR2 is FQGTGA. This CDR3 is 18 amino acids long. V shed 3 bases, J shed 6 bases, and the junction held 12 bases outside the gene matches. CDR3 sequence: CASSFNRIGTSGSNEQFF. CDR3 bases: TGTGCCAGCAGCTTTAATAGGATTGGGACTAGCGGGTCCAATGAGCAGTTCTTC.